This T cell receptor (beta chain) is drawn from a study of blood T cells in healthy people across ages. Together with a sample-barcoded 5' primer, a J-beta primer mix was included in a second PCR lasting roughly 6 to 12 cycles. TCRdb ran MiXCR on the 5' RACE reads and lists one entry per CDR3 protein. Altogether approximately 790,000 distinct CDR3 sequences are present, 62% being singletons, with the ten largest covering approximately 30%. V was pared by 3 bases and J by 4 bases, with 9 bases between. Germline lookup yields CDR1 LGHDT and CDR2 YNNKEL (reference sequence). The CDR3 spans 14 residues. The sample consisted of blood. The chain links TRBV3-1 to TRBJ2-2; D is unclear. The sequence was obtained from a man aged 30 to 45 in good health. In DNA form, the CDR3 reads TGTGCCAGCAGCCAGGGTCTAGTCACCGGGGAGCTGTTTTTT. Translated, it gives CASSQGLVTGELFF.